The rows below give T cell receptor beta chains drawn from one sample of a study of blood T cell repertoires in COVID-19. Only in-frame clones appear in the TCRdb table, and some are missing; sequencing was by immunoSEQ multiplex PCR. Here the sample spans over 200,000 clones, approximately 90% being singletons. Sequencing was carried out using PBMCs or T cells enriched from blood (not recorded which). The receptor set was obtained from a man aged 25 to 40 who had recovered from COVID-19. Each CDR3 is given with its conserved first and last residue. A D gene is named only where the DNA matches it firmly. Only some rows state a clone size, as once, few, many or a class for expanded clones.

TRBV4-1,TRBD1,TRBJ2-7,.,TGCGCCAGCAGCCAGGGACAGGGGTCCTACGAGCAGTACTTC,CASSQGQGSYEQYF
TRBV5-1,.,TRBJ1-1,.,TGCGCCAGCAGCGAGACAGGTCAGAACACTGAAGCTTTCTTT,CASSETGQNTEAFF
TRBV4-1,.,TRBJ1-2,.,TGCGCCAGCAGCCAAGATAGTAGGCGGTTCTTC,CASSQDSRRFF
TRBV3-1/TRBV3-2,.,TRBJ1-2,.,TGTGCCAGCAGCCAGAAGGGGGTCAACTATGGCTACACCTTC,CASSQKGVNYGYTF
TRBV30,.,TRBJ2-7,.,TGTGCCTGGAGTGTGGCTGCCTTTTCCTACGAGCAGTACTTC,CAWSVAAFSYEQYF
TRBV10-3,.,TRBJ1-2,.,TGTGCCATCAGTGAGCGGGACACCGATCCAATCTATGGCTACACCTTC,CAISERDTDPIYGYTF
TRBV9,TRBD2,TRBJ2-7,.,TGTGCCAGCAGCGCGGGACTAGCGGGGGGTTTACAGTACTTC,CASSAGLAGGLQYF
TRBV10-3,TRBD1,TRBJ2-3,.,TGTGCCATCGGGCCCGCAAAGACAGGGGATACAGATACGCAGTATTTT,CAIGPAKTGDTDTQYF
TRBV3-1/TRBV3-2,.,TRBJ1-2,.,TGTGCCAGCAGCCAGGGATCGACAGGCTATGGCTACACCTTC,CASSQGSTGYGYTF
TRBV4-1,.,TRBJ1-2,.,TGCGCCAGCAGCCAAGAGGGCCGTTATGGCTACACCTTC,CASSQEGRYGYTF
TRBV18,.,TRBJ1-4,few,TGTGCCAGCTCACCACAGGGGATTAATGAAAAACTGTTTTTT,CASSPQGINEKLFF
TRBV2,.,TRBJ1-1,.,TGTGCCAGCAGAGGACTGGGGATGAACACTGAAGCTTTCTTT,CASRGLGMNTEAFF
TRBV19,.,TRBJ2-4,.,TGTGCCAGTAGTATAGATAGTTGGGCGGAGGGCGGTGTCAAAAACATTCAGTACTTC,CASSIDSWAEGGVKNIQYF
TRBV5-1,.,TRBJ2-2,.,TGCGCCAGCAGCTTTAGCGCATTAAACACCGGGGAGCTGTTTTTT,CASSFSALNTGELFF
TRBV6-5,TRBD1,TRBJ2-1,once,TGTGCCAGCAGTTACCGGACAGGGGGCCTTAATGAGCAGTTCTTC,CASSYRTGGLNEQFF
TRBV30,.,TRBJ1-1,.,TGTGCCTGGAGCCAGGGCAGCCTTTACGTTGAAGCTTTCTTT,CAWSQGSLYVEAFF
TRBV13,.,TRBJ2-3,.,TGTGCCAGCAGCCAGAGGAGAGGTACGGGACTCACGCAGTATTTT,CASSQRRGTGLTQYF
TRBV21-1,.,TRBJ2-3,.,TGTGCCAGCAGCCTACAGCCAGATACGCAGTATTTT,CASSLQPDTQYF
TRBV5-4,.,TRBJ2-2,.,TGTGCCAGCAGCTTGTCTTTCGGGGGAACCGGGGAGCTGTTTTTT,CASSLSFGGTGELFF
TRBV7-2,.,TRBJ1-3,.,TGTGCCAGCAGCTTAGCTGTAGGAGCTGGAAACACCATATATTTT,CASSLAVGAGNTIYF
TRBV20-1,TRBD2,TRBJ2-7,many,TGCAGTGTAGCGGGAAAGTACGAGCAGTACTTC,CSVAGKYEQYF
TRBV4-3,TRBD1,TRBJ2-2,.,TGCGCCAGCAGCCAGGACCTCAGGGGGCATGGCACCGGGGAGCTGTTTTTT,CASSQDLRGHGTGELFF
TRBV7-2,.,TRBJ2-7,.,TGTGCCAGCAGCTTAGGTCCTGGCGGCGAGCAGTACTTC,CASSLGPGGEQYF
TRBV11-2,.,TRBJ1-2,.,TGTGCCAGCAGTCAAGAGGTCAAGGGAGGCTATGGCTACACCTTC,CASSQEVKGGYGYTF
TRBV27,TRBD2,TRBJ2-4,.,TGTGCCAGCAGTACACAGACTAGCCCCTGGGCGGCCAAAAACATTCAGTACTTC,CASSTQTSPWAAKNIQYF
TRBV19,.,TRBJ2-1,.,TGTGCCAGTAGTATAGATAGCGGAGACTACAATGAGCAGTTCTTC,CASSIDSGDYNEQFF
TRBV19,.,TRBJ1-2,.,TGTGCCAGTAGTCCGGGACAAGGGAGACAAAACTATGGCTACACCTTC,CASSPGQGRQNYGYTF
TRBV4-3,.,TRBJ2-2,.,TGCGCCAGCAGCCAAGTCGATCGAGACACCGGGGAGCTGTTTTTT,CASSQVDRDTGELFF
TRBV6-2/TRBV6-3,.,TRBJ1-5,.,TGTGCCAGCAGTTACTACCCAGGGGACAATCAGCCCCAGCATTTT,CASSYYPGDNQPQHF
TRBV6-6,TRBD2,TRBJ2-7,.,TGTGCCAGCAGATCAACTAGCGGCCAGCAGTACTTC,CASRSTSGQQYF
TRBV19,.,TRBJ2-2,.,TGTGCCAGTAGCAGGACAGCCGCGAACACCGGGGAGCTGTTTTTT,CASSRTAANTGELFF
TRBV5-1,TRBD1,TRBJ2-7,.,TGCGCCAGCAGCTTGGCCTTCGTGACAGGGGATGGGTACGAGCAGTACTTC,CASSLAFVTGDGYEQYF
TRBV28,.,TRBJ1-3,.,TGTGCCAGCAGTTGGGTCAGGGAAGGAAACACCATATATTTT,CASSWVREGNTIYF
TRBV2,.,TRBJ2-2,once,TGTGCCAGCAGCTTTGCGAACACCGGGGAGCTGTTTTTT,CASSFANTGELFF
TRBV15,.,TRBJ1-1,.,TGTGCCACCAGCAGCAGGGGATCGAACACTGAAGCTTTCTTT,CATSSRGSNTEAFF
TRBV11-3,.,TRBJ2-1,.,TGTGCCAGCAGCTCCCCAAATGAGCAGTTCTTC,CASSSPNEQFF
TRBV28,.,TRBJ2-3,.,TGTGCCAGCAGCCCCCCCCTATTGGATACGCAGTATTTT,CASSPPLLDTQYF
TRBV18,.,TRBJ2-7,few,TGTGCCAGCTCACAGGACTTCAATTCCTACGAGCAGTACTTC,CASSQDFNSYEQYF
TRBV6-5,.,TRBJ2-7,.,TGTGCCAGCTTTGACGGGTCCGTGAAGCAGTACTTC,CASFDGSVKQYF
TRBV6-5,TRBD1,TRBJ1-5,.,TGTGCCAGCAGCTCCGGGACAGGAGGGTATCAGCCCCAGCATTTT,CASSSGTGGYQPQHF
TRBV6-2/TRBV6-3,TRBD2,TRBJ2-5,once,TGTGCCAGCAGTTCTCCAAGCGGGACGCAAGAGACCCAGTACTTC,CASSSPSGTQETQYF
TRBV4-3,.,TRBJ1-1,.,TGCGCCAGCAGCGAACGCAGGGAGAACACTGAAGCTTTCTTT,CASSERRENTEAFF
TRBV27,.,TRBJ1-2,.,TGTGCCAGCAGTTTACGGGCAGGGTATCATGGCTACACCTTC,CASSLRAGYHGYTF
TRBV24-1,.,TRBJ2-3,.,TGTGCCACCAGTGATTATTTGGGAGACACAGATACGCAGTATTTT,CATSDYLGDTDTQYF
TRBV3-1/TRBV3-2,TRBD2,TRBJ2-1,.,TGTGCCAGCAGCCAGATTGGGGGGTCTAGCGGGCACAATGAGCAGTTCTTC,CASSQIGGSSGHNEQFF
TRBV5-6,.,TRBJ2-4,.,TGTGCCAGCAGCAAGGCGGGGTCAGCAAGGGGCATTCAGTACTTC,CASSKAGSARGIQYF